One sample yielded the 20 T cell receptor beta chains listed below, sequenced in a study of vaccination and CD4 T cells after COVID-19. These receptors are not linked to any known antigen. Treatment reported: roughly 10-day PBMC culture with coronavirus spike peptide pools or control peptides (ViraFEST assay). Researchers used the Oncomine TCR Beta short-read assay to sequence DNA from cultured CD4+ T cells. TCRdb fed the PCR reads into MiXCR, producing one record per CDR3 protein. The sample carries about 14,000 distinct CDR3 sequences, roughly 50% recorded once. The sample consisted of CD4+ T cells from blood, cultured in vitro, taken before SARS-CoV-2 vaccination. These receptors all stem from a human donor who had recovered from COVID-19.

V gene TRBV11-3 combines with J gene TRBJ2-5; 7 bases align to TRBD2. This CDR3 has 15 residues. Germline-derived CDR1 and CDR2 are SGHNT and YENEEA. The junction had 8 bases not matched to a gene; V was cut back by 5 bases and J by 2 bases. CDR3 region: CASSHAGLSQETQYF. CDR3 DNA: TGTGCCAGCAGCCATGCGGGACTAAGTCAAGAGACCCAGTACTTC.

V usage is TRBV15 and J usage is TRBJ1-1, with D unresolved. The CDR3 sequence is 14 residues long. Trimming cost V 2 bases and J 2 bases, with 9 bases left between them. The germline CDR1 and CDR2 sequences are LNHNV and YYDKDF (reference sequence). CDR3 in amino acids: CATSRSGLNTEAFF. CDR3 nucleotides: TGTGCCACCAGCAGATCAGGACTAAACACTGAAGCTTTCTTT.

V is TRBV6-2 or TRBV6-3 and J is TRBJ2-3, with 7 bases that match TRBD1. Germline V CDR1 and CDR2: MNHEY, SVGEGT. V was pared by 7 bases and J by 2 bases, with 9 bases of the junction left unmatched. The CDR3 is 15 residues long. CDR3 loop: CASKKEGTVTDTQYF. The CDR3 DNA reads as TGTGCCAGCAAGAAAGAAGGGACAGTCACAGATACGCAGTATTTT.

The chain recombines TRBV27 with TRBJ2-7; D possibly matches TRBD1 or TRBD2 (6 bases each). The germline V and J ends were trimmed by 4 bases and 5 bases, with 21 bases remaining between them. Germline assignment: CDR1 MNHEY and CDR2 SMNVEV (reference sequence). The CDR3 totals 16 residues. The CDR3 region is CASSSTGRGAFHEQYF. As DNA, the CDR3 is TGTGCCAGCAGTTCCACTGGAAGGGGGGCTTTCCACGAGCAGTACTTC.

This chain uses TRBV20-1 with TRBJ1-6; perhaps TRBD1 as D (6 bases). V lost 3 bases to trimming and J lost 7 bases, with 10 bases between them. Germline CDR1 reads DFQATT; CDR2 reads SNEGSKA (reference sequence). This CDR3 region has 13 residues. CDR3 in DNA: TGCAGTGCTAGGGGACATGGCAATTCACCCCTCCACTTT. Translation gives CSARGHGNSPLHF.

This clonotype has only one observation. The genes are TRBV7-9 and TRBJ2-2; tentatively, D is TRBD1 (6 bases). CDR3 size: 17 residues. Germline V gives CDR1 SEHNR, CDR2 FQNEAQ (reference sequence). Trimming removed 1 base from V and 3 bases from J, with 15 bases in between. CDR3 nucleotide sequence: TGTGCCAGCAGCTTAGGCTTCTCTGGGGGCCACACCGGGGAGCTGTTTTTT. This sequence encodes CASSLGFSGGHTGELFF. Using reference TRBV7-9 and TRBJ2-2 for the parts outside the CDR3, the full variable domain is DTGVSQNPRHKITKRGQNVTFRCDPISEHNRLYWYRQTLGQGPEFLTYFQNEAQLEKSRLLSDRFSAERPKGSFSTLEIQRTEQGDSAMYLCASSLGFSGGHTGELFFGEGSRLTVL.

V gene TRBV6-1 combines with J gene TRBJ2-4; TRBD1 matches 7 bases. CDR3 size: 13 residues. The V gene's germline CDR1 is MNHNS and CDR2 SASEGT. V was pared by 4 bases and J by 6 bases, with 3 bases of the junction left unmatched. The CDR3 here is CASSGQGGNIQYF. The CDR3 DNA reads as TGTGCCAGCAGTGGACAGGGCGGAAACATTCAGTACTTC.

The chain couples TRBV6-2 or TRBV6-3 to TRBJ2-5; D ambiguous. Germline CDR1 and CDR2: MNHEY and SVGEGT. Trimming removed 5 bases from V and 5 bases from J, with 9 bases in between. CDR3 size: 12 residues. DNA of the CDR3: TGTGCCAGCAGTCGGGCGCGGGAGACCCAGTACTTC. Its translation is CASSRARETQYF.

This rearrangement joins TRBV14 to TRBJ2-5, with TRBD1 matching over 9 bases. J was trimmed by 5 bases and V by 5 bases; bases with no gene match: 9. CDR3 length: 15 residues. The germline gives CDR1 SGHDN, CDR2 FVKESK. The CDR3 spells CASSATGGPWETQYF. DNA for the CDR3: TGTGCCAGCAGCGCAACAGGGGGCCCGTGGGAGACCCAGTACTTC.

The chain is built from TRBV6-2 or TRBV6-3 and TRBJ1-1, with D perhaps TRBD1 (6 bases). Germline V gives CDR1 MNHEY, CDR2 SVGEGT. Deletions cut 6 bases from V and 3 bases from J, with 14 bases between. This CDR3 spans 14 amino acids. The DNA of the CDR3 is TGTGCCAGCAGCCAGGACAGTCGAGACACTGAAGCTTTCTTT. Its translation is CASSQDSRDTEAFF.

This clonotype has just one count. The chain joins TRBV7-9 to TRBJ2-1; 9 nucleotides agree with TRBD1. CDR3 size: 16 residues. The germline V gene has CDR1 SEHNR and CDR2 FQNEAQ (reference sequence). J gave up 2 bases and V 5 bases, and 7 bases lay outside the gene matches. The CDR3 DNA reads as TGTGCCAGCAGCCTGGGATGGACAGGGGCCTACAATGAGCAGTTCTTC. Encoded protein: CASSLGWTGAYNEQFF.

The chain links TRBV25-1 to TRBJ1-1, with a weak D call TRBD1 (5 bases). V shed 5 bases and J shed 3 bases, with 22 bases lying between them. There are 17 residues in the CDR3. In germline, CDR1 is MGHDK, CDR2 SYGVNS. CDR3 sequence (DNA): TGTGCCAGCAGTACTCCCGGGACGAACGGGGCGGACACTGAAGCTTTCTTT. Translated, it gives CASSTPGTNGADTEAFF.

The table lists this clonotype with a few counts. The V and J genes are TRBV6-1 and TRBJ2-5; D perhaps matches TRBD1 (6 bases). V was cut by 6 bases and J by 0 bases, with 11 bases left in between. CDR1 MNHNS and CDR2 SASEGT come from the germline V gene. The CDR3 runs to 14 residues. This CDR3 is CASSRDTYQETQYF. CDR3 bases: TGTGCCAGCAGCCGGGACACCTACCAAGAGACCCAGTACTTC.

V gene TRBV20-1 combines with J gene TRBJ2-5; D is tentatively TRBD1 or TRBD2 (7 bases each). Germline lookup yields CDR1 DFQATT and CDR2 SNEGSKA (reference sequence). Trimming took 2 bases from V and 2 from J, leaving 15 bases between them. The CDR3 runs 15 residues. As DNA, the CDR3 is TGCAGTGCTAGACTCCAGGGGGGGGGACAAGAGACCCAGTACTTC. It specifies CSARLQGGGQETQYF.

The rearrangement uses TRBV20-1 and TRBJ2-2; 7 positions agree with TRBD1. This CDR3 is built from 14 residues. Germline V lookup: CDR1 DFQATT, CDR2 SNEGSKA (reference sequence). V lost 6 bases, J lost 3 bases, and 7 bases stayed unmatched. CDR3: CSAQGRVDTGELFF. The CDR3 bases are TGCAGTGCACAGGGGCGGGTTGACACCGGGGAGCTGTTTTTT.

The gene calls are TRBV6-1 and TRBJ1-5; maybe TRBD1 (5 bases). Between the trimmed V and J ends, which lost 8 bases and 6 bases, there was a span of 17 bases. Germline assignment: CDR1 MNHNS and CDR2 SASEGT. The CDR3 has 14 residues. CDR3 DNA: TGTGCCAGCTCCCCGGCGGGGGACGGTCAGCCCCAGCATTTT. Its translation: CASSPAGDGQPQHF.

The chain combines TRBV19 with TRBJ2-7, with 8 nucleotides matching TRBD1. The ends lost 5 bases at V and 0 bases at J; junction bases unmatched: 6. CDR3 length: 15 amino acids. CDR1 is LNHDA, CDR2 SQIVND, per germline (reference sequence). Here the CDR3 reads CASSDQTGASYEQYF. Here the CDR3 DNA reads TGTGCCAGTAGTGATCAGACAGGGGCCTCCTACGAGCAGTACTTC.

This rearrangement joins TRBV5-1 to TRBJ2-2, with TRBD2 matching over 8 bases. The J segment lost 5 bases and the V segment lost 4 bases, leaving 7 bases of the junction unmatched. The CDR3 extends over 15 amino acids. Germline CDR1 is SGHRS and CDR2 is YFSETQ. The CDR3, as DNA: TGCGCCAGCAGCCCGACAGCGGGGGTAACCGGGGAGCTGTTTTTT. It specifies CASSPTAGVTGELFF.

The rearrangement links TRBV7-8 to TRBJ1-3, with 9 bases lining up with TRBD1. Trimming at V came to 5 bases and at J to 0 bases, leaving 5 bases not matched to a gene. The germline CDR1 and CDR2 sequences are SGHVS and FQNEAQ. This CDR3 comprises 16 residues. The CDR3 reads CASSRGQGLSGNTIYF. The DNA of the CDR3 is TGTGCCAGCAGCCGAGGACAGGGGCTCTCTGGAAACACCATATATTTT.

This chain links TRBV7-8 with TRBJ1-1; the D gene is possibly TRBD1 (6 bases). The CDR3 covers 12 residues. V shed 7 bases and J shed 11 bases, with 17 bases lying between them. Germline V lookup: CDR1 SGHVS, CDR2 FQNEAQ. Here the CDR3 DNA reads TGTGCCAGCACCCTAAGGGGGGGCGAGGCTTTCTTT. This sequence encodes CASTLRGGEAFF.